Given below is one TCR beta chain in context. The data were taken from a study of technical replicates of blood from a handful of donors. Method: immunoSEQ multiplex PCR; TCRdb's copy keeps in-frame clones and lacks some. The sample has more than 55,000 clones, 92% seen once. This CDR3 is built from 11 residues. V gave up 6 bases and J gave up 2 bases, with 4 bases separating them. CDR1 MNHNY and CDR2 SVGAGI come from the germline V gene (reference sequence). Specimen: T cells isolated from PBMCs. This sequence joins TRBV6-6 and TRBJ2-5; no definite D call. The sequence was collected from a human donor in good health. In DNA, the CDR3 is TGTGCCAGCAGCCTACAAGAGACCCAGTACTTC. Translated, it gives CASSLQETQYF.